The clone carrying this TCR beta chain was observed a handful of times. The antigen is unknown. This sample is drawn from a study of T-cell reconstitution after alpha-beta-depleted transplantation in children. Study-wide findings and caveats: A year had passed since transplant, and T-cell counts and diversity by then came mostly from newly produced T cells.

TCRbeta library construction was performed incorporating unique molecular identifiers. TCRdb used MiXCR to reprocess the PCR reads, holding one entry per CDR3 protein. Among around 130,000 distinct CDR3 sequences listed, roughly 10% were seen once. This CDR3 region has 13 residues. CDR1 MNHNS and CDR2 SASEGT come from the germline V gene. V was cut by 5 bases and J by 6 bases, with 13 bases left in between. The source was PBMCs, mostly from graft donor cells, collected 180 days after TCRalphabeta/CD19-depleted stem cell transplant. The chain has TRBV6-1 and TRBJ1-2; tentative D call: TRBD1 (5 bases). This TCR was recovered from a girl in the first two years of life who had a stem cell transplant for combined immunodeficiency, so the T cells may come from the graft donor. CDR3 in DNA: TGTGCCAGCAGTCCCCGGGGCGTAAATGGCTACACCTTC. Encoded protein: CASSPRGVNGYTF.